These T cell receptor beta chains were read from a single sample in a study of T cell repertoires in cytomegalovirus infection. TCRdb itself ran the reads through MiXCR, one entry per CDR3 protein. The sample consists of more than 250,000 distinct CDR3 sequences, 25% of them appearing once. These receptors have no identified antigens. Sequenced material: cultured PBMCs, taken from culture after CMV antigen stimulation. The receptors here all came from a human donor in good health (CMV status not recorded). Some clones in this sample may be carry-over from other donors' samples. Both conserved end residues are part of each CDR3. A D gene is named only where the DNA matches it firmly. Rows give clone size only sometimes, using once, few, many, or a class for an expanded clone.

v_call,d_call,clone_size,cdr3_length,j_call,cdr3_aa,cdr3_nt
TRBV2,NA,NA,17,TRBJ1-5,CASSEALTGRENQPQHF,TGTGCCAGCAGTGAAGCGCTTACAGGGAGGGAGAATCAGCCCCAGCATTTT
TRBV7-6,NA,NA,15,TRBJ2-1,CASSSGSLPHNEQFF,TGTGCCAGCAGTTCAGGGAGTCTCCCCCACAATGAGCAGTTCTTC
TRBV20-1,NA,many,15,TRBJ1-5,CSATRGQGSNQPQHF,TGCAGTGCTACCCGGGGCCAGGGTAGCAATCAGCCCCAGCATTTT
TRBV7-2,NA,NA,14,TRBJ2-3,CASSPGLEVDTQYF,TGTGCCAGCAGCCCCGGACTGGAGGTAGATACGCAGTATTTT
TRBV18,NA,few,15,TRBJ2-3,CASSPGVGRTDTQYF,TGTGCCAGCTCACCCGGGGTCGGGCGTACAGATACGCAGTATTTT
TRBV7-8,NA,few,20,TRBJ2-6,CASSLAGKGGVRPGANVLTF,TGTGCCAGCAGCTTAGCGGGCAAAGGGGGGGTTCGACCTGGGGCCAACGTCCTGACTTTC
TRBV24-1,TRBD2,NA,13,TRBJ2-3,CATNIAGADTQYF,TGTGCCACCAATATAGCGGGAGCGGATACGCAGTATTTT
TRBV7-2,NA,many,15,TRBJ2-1,CASSFIRPLYNEQFF,TGTGCCAGCAGCTTTATACGCCCTTTATACAATGAGCAGTTCTTC
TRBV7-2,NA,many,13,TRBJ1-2,CASSQRQGHGYTF,TGTGCCAGCAGCCAACGGCAGGGGCATGGCTACACCTTC
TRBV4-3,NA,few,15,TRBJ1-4,CASSQDTREGAGLFF,TGCGCCAGCAGCCAAGATACCAGGGAAGGGGCGGGACTGTTTTTT
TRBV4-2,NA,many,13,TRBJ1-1,CASSPAGNTEAFF,TGTGCCAGCAGCCCAGCGGGGAACACTGAAGCTTTCTTT
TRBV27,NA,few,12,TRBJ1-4,CASSFWGEKLFF,TGTGCCAGCAGTTTTTGGGGAGAAAAACTGTTTTTT
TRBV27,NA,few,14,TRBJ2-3,CASSTAPLWDTQYF,TGTGCCAGCAGTACGGCCCCGCTGTGGGATACGCAGTATTTT
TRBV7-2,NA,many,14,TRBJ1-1,CASSSGPLNTEAFF,TGTGCCAGCAGCTCCGGCCCCTTGAACACTGAAGCTTTCTTT
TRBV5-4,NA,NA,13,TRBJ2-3,CASSVEGSDTQYF,TGTGCCAGCAGCGTGGAGGGTTCAGATACGCAGTATTTT
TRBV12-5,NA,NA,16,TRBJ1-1,CASGLAVLGAGTEAFF,TGTGCTAGTGGTTTGGCTGTTCTGGGGGCGGGAACTGAAGCTTTCTTT
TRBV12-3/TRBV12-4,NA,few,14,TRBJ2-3,CASSLGRAVDTQYF,TGTGCCAGCAGTTTAGGCAGGGCGGTAGATACGCAGTATTTT
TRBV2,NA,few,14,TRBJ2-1,CASKTSTSYNEQFF,TGTGCCAGCAAGACGTCCACTTCCTACAATGAGCAGTTCTTC
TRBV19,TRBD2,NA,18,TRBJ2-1,CASSSPVGLAGGGNEQFF,TGTGCCAGTAGTTCACCGGTGGGACTAGCGGGAGGAGGCAATGAGCAGTTCTTC
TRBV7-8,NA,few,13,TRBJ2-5,CASNPTQTETQYF,TGTGCCAGCAACCCGACTCAGACAGAGACCCAGTACTTC
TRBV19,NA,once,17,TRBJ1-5,CASTGFGGVYSNQPQHF,TGTGCCAGTACAGGTTTTGGAGGGGTATATAGCAATCAGCCCCAGCATTTT
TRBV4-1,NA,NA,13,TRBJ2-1,CASSQPQGNEQFF,TGCGCCAGCAGCCAACCTCAAGGCAATGAGCAGTTCTTC
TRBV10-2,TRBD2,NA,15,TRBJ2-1,CASSASTSGYNEQFF,TGCGCCAGCAGTGCTTCGACTAGCGGTTACAATGAGCAGTTCTTC
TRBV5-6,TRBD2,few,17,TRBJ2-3,CASSLPPLAGGPDTQYF,TGTGCCAGCAGCTTGCCCCCTCTAGCGGGAGGCCCAGATACGCAGTATTTT
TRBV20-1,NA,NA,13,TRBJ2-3,CSARLGVADTQYF,TGCAGTGCTCGCTTAGGGGTGGCAGATACGCAGTATTTT
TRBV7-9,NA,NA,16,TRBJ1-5,CASSHGQPDSNQPQHF,TGTGCCAGCAGCCACGGACAGCCCGATAGCAATCAGCCCCAGCATTTT
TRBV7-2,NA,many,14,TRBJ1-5,CASSLYESNQPQHF,TGTGCCAGCAGCTTATACGAGAGCAATCAGCCCCAGCATTTT
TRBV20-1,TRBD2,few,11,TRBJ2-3,CSAPRLAIQYF,TGCAGTGCCCCCAGACTAGCGATTCAGTATTTT
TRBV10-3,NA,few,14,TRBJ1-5,CAISDRESNQPQHF,TGTGCCATCAGTGACCGGGAGAGCAATCAGCCCCAGCATTTT